There are many counts of the clone carrying this T cell receptor beta chain. Its antigen is not identified. This CDR3 spans 15 amino acids. V was trimmed by 1 base and J by 1 base, leaving 11 bases between them. Germline V lookup: CDR1 LNHNV, CDR2 YYDKDF (reference sequence). Investigators amplified TCR beta CDR3 regions from RNA transcripts. The first-round RT-PCR employed HTBI primers together with the Qiagen OneStep RT-PCR kit. A multiplex PCR was then performed as the second round. TCRdb reprocessed the multiplex PCR reads via MiXCR and lists one record per CDR3 protein. The sample includes over a million distinct CDR3 sequences, less than 45% of them seen just once. The sample is drawn from a study of Graves' ophthalmopathy and Graves' hyperthyroidism. Newly diagnosed, the hyperthyroidism patients had under 2 months' duration and were aged 18 to 65. Study-level findings and limits: Also, most clonotypes expanded in the thyroid above 0.001 frequency appeared in blood. At about 70% sensitivity and 72% to 75% specificity, the model predicted progression of the ophthalmopathy.

The source material was peripheral blood or thyroid tissue (not recorded which). The V and J genes are TRBV15 and TRBJ2-7, with a possible D match to TRBD1 (6 bases). The receptor comes from an adult man with Graves' hyperthyroidism. The CDR3 sequence: CATSRVLGGSYEQYF. Here the CDR3 DNA reads TGTGCCACCAGCAGAGTTTTAGGGGGTTCCTACGAGCAGTACTTC.